The 30 T cell receptor beta chains presented below share a single source sample, sequenced in a study of blood T cell repertoires in COVID-19. Repertoires were generated with immunoSEQ multiplex PCR, while TCRdb's copy carries only in-frame clones and drops some. The repertoire consists of about 75,000 clones, with approximately 90% occurring once and the leading ten covering roughly 19%. Sequenced material: peripheral blood. These receptors were collected from a human donor in a cohort sampled during active COVID-19.

The chain uses TRBV20-1 and TRBJ2-6, with TRBD2 as a possible D gene (6 bases). This CDR3 has 14 amino acids. Germline loops: CDR1 DFQATT, CDR2 SNEGSKA (reference sequence). The ends were cut back, 3 bases at V and 2 bases at J, with 8 bases in the middle. The CDR3, as DNA: TGCAGTGCTAGTCGGGGGACTGGGGCCAACGTCCTGACTTTC. The encoded protein is CSASRGTGANVLTF.

V is TRBV18 and J is TRBJ2-1, with 11 positions matching TRBD2. The germline V gene has CDR1 KGHSH and CDR2 LQKENI. Unmatched junction bases numbered 6, after V lost 2 bases and J lost 9 bases. The CDR3 runs 15 residues. CDR3 amino acids: CASSPLAGGRGEQFF. In DNA, the CDR3 is TGTGCCAGCTCACCATTAGCGGGAGGGCGTGGTGAGCAGTTCTTC.

This clone was observed once. The gene calls are TRBV5-6 and TRBJ1-4; TRBD1 is a possible D gene (5 bases). Germline CDR1 SGHDT, CDR2 YYEEEE. This CDR3 has 15 amino acids. Trimming shortened V by 0 bases and J by 6 bases, and 12 bases separated the two germline ends. CDR3 sequence: CASSLVRDKDEKLFF. For the CDR3, the DNA is TGTGCCAGCAGCTTGGTCAGGGATAAGGATGAAAAACTGTTTTTT. The variable domain in full, completed from reference TRBV5-6 and TRBJ1-4, reads DAGVTQSPTHLIKTRGQQVTLRCSPKSGHDTVSWYQQALGQGPQFIFQYYEEEERQRGNFPDRFSGHQFPNYSSELNVNALLLGDSALYLCASSLVRDKDEKLFFGSGTQLSVL.

The gene calls are TRBV7-2 and TRBJ2-7; D is uncertain. This CDR3 has 14 residues. Germline-derived CDR1 and CDR2 are SGHTA and FQGNSA. V was trimmed by 1 base and J by 2 bases, leaving 9 bases between them. This CDR3 is CASSLGPSAYEQYF. The CDR3 nucleotides are TGTGCCAGCAGCTTAGGCCCTTCGGCCTACGAGCAGTACTTC.

The sample holds one count of this clone. The gene calls are TRBV7-3 and TRBJ2-2; 8 bases align to TRBD2. The CDR3 contains 16 residues. Germline values: CDR1 SGHTA, CDR2 FQGTGA. The V and J ends lost 5 bases and 1 base, in that order; junction bases with no gene match: 6. The CDR3 loop is CASSPPLAGNTGELFF. The CDR3 bases are TGTGCCAGCAGCCCCCCCCTAGCGGGGAACACCGGGGAGCTGTTTTTT.

The chain is built from TRBV12-3 or TRBV12-4 and TRBJ1-5; D is perhaps TRBD1 (5 bases). There are 13 residues in the CDR3. Trimming pared 5 bases from V and 6 bases from J, leaving 11 bases between. This chain's CDR3 is CASSVRVGQPQHF. The DNA for the CDR3 is TGTGCCAGCAGTGTCAGGGTGGGTCAGCCCCAGCATTTT.

The chain joins TRBV11-3 to TRBJ1-1; D perhaps matches TRBD1 (5 bases). The germline V and J ends were trimmed by 5 bases and 5 bases, with 12 bases remaining between them. The length of the CDR3 is 13 residues. Germline assignment: CDR1 SGHNT and CDR2 YENEEA. The CDR3 is CASSTRGGTEAFF. The CDR3, as DNA: TGTGCCAGCAGCACCCGTGGGGGGACTGAAGCTTTCTTT.

The chain recombines TRBV11-2 with TRBJ1-2; D uncertain. Deletions cut 5 bases from V and 8 bases from J, with 18 bases between. The CDR3 totals 14 residues. Germline loops: CDR1 SGHAT, CDR2 FQNNGV. The CDR3 nucleotides read TGTGCCAGCAGCCCAATAGCCTTCGAAGAAGGCTACACCTTC. It encodes CASSPIAFEEGYTF. The variable domain in full, completed from reference TRBV11-2 and TRBJ1-2, reads EAGVAQSPRYKIIEKRQSVAFWCNPISGHATLYWYQQILGQGPKLLIQFQNNGVVDDSQLPKDRFSAERLKGVDSTLKIQPAKLEDSAVYLCASSPIAFEEGYTFGSGTRLTVV.

CDR3 nucleotide sequence: TGCGCCAGCAGCACCCAGGGGGAGGAGACCCAGTACTTC. Its translation: CASSTQGEETQYF. The chain employs TRBV5-1 and TRBJ2-5, with TRBD1 matching 7 bases. This CDR3 has 13 amino acids. Germline CDR1 and CDR2: SGHRS and YFSETQ. V lost 4 bases and J lost 5; bases outside the gene matches: 5.

The J gene is TRBJ2-7, the V gene TRBV18; the D gene is possibly TRBD1 (6 bases). The CDR3 runs 15 residues. Trimming stripped 3 bases from V and 2 bases from J, with 14 bases between. CDR1 is KGHSH, CDR2 LQKENI, per germline. The CDR3 spells CASSPLEGTTYEQYF. As DNA, the CDR3 is TGTGCCAGCTCACCTTTGGAAGGGACAACCTACGAGCAGTACTTC.

This rearrangement joins TRBV6-5 to TRBJ2-1; 13 nucleotides match TRBD2. V was pared by 2 bases and J by 10 bases, with 8 bases of the junction left unmatched. This CDR3 has 16 residues. From germline, CDR1 is MNHEY and CDR2 SVGAGI. The CDR3 is CASSYPTSGRAREQFF. As DNA, the CDR3 is TGTGCCAGCAGTTACCCCACTAGCGGGAGGGCCCGGGAGCAGTTCTTC.

The J gene is TRBJ2-3, the V gene TRBV3-1 (or the pseudogene TRBV3-2), with D perhaps TRBD2 (6 bases). The germline gives CDR1 LGHDT, CDR2 YNNKEL (reference sequence). V lost 1 base to trimming and J lost 0 bases, with 8 bases between them. This CDR3 has 15 residues. CDR3 region: CASSQVLASTDTQYF. As DNA, the CDR3 is TGTGCCAGCAGCCAAGTACTAGCCAGCACAGATACGCAGTATTTT.

As concerns this clone: The identical CDR3 is also encoded by other nucleotide sequences in the sample. The rearrangement uses TRBV7-3 and TRBJ2-2, with 7 positions matching TRBD1. CDR3 length: 15 residues. The germline V gene encodes CDR1 SGHTA and CDR2 FQGTGA. With 5 bases clipped from V and 1 base from J, the junction kept 4 bases outside the gene matches. The CDR3 loop reads CASSRGQMNTGELFF. The CDR3 region has the DNA TGTGCCAGCAGCCGGGGACAGATGAACACCGGGGAGCTGTTTTTT.

This sequence joins TRBV10-2 and TRBJ2-1, with a tentative D call TRBD2 (5 bases). The CDR3 totals 10 residues. Trimming cost V 5 bases and J 10 bases, with 6 bases left between them. Germline V gene lookup returns CDR1 WSHSY and CDR2 SAAADI. The CDR3 sequence is CASSREEQFF. In nucleotides, the CDR3 is TGCGCCAGCAGTAGGGAGGAGCAGTTCTTC.

The rearrangement joins TRBV19 to TRBJ2-1; possible D gene TRBD2, 6 bases. This CDR3 spans 15 amino acids. Germline V CDR1 and CDR2: LNHDA, SQIVND (reference sequence). V dropped 2 bases and J dropped 2 bases, with 10 bases sitting between them. The CDR3 DNA reads as TGTGCCAGTAGTATATCGGGAGACCCCTACAATGAGCAGTTCTTC. Translating gives CASSISGDPYNEQFF.

This clone came up a few times. The rearrangement joins TRBV6-2 or TRBV6-3 to TRBJ2-5; a possible D gene is TRBD1 (6 bases). CDR1 is MNHEY, CDR2 SVGEGT, per germline. Between the trimmed V and J ends, which lost 4 bases and 5 bases, there was a span of 14 bases. This CDR3 is 14 amino acids long. CDR3 sequence: CASSLSGEGETQYF. CDR3 nucleotide sequence: TGTGCCAGCAGTTTGTCAGGGGAAGGGGAGACCCAGTACTTC.

V usage is TRBV6-2 or TRBV6-3 and J usage is TRBJ2-1; TRBD1 matches 9 bases. The germline V gene encodes CDR1 MNHEY and CDR2 SVGEGT. With V trimmed by 2 bases and J by 8 bases, 4 bases remained unmatched. The CDR3 runs to 14 residues. The CDR3 loop is CASSYGTGSDEQFF. DNA for the CDR3: TGTGCCAGCAGTTACGGGACAGGGAGTGATGAGCAGTTCTTC.

The chain combines TRBV6-2 or TRBV6-3 with TRBJ2-5, with 7 bases matching TRBD1. The CDR3 loop spans 14 amino acids. Germline V gene data show CDR1 as MNHEY and CDR2 as SVGEGT. V lost 8 bases, J lost 3 bases, and 9 bases stayed unmatched. CDR3 protein: CASRPTGPKETQYF. The CDR3 nucleotides are TGTGCCAGCCGCCCGACAGGGCCCAAAGAGACCCAGTACTTC.

J is TRBJ2-7 and V is TRBV13; D unresolved. The V and J ends lost 0 bases and 3 bases respectively, with 18 bases between them. CDR3 length: 17 amino acids. The germline CDR1 and CDR2 sequences are PRHDT and FYEKMQ (reference sequence). The CDR3 sequence is CASSLGPVNRVDYEQYF. For the CDR3, the DNA is TGTGCCAGCAGCTTAGGACCCGTAAATAGAGTAGACTACGAGCAGTACTTC.

A few counts support this clone. V usage is TRBV6-2 or TRBV6-3 and J usage is TRBJ2-7; 12 nucleotides line up with TRBD2. With 5 bases clipped from V and 1 base from J, the junction kept 6 bases outside the gene matches. The CDR3 is made up of 16 amino acids. CDR1 is MNHEY, CDR2 SVGEGT, per germline. CDR3 protein: CASSRRLAGVSYEQYF. DNA of the CDR3: TGTGCCAGCAGTCGCCGACTAGCGGGGGTATCCTACGAGCAGTACTTC.

The chain has TRBV7-3 and TRBJ2-3; 9 nucleotides align to TRBD2. Germline values: CDR1 SGHTA, CDR2 FQGTGA. The CDR3 extends over 16 amino acids. With 0 bases clipped from V and 6 bases from J, the junction kept 7 bases outside the gene matches. Here the CDR3 reads CASSLTGLAGADTQYF. CDR3 DNA sequence: TGTGCCAGCAGCTTAACGGGATTAGCGGGAGCTGATACGCAGTATTTT.

The chain combines TRBV7-3 with TRBJ1-2; 9 nucleotides agree with TRBD1. The germline CDR1 and CDR2 sequences are SGHTA and FQGTGA. This CDR3 region has 14 residues. Trimming cost V 4 bases and J 7 bases; bases outside gene matches: 7. CDR3 in DNA: TGTGCCAGCAGCTCGGGACAGGGAGTCGGTGGCTACACCTTC. Amino acids: CASSSGQGVGGYTF.

The genes are TRBV27 and TRBJ1-2; the D is unclear. CDR3 length: 15 amino acids. Germline assignment: CDR1 MNHEY and CDR2 SMNVEV (reference sequence). Trimming cost V 6 bases and J 8 bases, with 22 bases left between them. The CDR3 region is CASSPRGWEKGGYTF. The CDR3 DNA sequence: TGTGCCAGCAGCCCCCGGGGTTGGGAAAAAGGGGGCTACACCTTC.

The CDR3 sequence is CASSYSRGDKETQYF. CDR3 sequence (DNA): TGTGCCAGCAGTTACTCTCGAGGGGACAAAGAGACCCAGTACTTC. This rearrangement joins TRBV6-5 to TRBJ2-5; perhaps TRBD1 as D (6 bases). Germline V gene lookup returns CDR1 MNHEY and CDR2 SVGAGI. The CDR3 is 15 amino acids. The germline V and J ends were trimmed by 0 bases and 3 bases, with 11 bases remaining between them.

This clone was found once. This chain connects TRBV19 to TRBJ2-5; 9 nucleotides line up with TRBD1. CDR1 is LNHDA, CDR2 SQIVND, per germline (reference sequence). There are 16 residues in the CDR3. The ends lost 4 bases at V and 3 bases at J; junction bases unmatched: 9. The CDR3 here is CASSTETGGQKETQYF. The CDR3 nucleotides are TGTGCCAGTAGTACCGAGACAGGGGGACAAAAAGAGACCCAGTACTTC.

This clone was detected only once. The chain employs TRBV20-1 and TRBJ2-3, with D hard to call. The ends were cut back, 3 bases at V and 0 bases at J, with 13 bases in the middle. Germline V lookup: CDR1 DFQATT, CDR2 SNEGSKA (reference sequence). This CDR3 has 15 amino acids. In nucleotides, the CDR3 is TGCAGTGCTAGTCGCGAGGCCGTAAGCACAGATACGCAGTATTTT. Translation gives CSASREAVSTDTQYF.

J is TRBJ1-1 and V is TRBV6-5; possible D gene TRBD1, 5 bases. The length of the CDR3 is 13 residues. V lost 0 bases to trimming and J lost 7 bases, with 9 bases between them. CDR1 is MNHEY, CDR2 SVGAGI, per germline. The chain's CDR3 is CASSYSSRVEAFF. The CDR3 DNA follows: TGTGCCAGCAGTTACTCGAGCAGGGTTGAAGCTTTCTTT.

The chain joins TRBV9 to TRBJ2-5; 7 nucleotides line up with TRBD2. The CDR3 spans 17 residues. The germline CDR1 and CDR2 sequences are SGDLS and YYNGEE. V shed 4 bases and J 4 bases; nucleotides not matched to a gene: 16. CDR3 coding DNA: TGTGCCAGCAGCCCGCGGGGTAGCGGAGGGAGGGGAGAGACCCAGTACTTC. Protein product: CASSPRGSGGRGETQYF. The complete variable domain, with remaining parts taken from reference TRBV9 and TRBJ2-5, reads DSGVTQTPKHLITATGQRVTLRCSPRSGDLSVYWYQQSLDQGLQFLIQYYNGEERAKGNILERFSAQQFPDLHSELNLSSLELGDSALYFCASSPRGSGGRGETQYFGPGTRLLVL.

In nucleotides, the CDR3 is TGTGCCAGCAGCTCAGCGGGAGGGAGGGAGACCCAGTACTTC. It translates to CASSSAGGRETQYF. The chain recombines TRBV7-9 with TRBJ2-5; 10 bases match TRBD2. V gave up 4 bases and J gave up 5 bases; unmatched junction bases: 4. CDR3 length equals 14 residues. Germline V CDR1 and CDR2: SEHNR, FQNEAQ (reference sequence). The full variable domain, its missing parts supplied by reference TRBV7-9 and TRBJ2-5, is DTGVSQNPRHKITKRGQNVTFRCDPISEHNRLYWYRQTLGQGPEFLTYFQNEAQLEKSRLLSDRFSAERPKGSFSTLEIQRTEQGDSAMYLCASSSAGGRETQYFGPGTRLLVL.

This chain uses TRBV18 with TRBJ1-5, with a tentative D call TRBD1 (6 bases). Germline V gene data show CDR1 as KGHSH and CDR2 as LQKENI. This CDR3 comprises 16 residues. Trimming left V 6 bases short and J 2 bases short, with 17 bases between. The CDR3 is CASSPAGAGRNQPQHF. The CDR3 DNA follows: TGTGCCAGCTCCCCAGCGGGGGCAGGGCGCAATCAGCCCCAGCATTTT.